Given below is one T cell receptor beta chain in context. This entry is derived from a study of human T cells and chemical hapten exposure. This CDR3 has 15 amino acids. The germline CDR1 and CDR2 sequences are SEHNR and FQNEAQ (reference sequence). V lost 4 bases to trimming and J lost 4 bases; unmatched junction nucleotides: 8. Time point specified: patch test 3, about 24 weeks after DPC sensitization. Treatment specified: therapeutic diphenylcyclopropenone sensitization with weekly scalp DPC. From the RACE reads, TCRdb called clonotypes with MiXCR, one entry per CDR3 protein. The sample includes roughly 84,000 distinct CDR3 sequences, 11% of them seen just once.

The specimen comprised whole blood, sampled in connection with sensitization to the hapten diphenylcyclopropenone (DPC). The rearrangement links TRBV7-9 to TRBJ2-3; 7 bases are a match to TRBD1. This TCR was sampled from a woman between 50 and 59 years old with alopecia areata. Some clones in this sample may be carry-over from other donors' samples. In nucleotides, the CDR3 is TGTGCCAGCAGCTCCAGGGGGTTCGGGGCAGATACGCAGTATTTT. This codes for CASSSRGFGADTQYF.